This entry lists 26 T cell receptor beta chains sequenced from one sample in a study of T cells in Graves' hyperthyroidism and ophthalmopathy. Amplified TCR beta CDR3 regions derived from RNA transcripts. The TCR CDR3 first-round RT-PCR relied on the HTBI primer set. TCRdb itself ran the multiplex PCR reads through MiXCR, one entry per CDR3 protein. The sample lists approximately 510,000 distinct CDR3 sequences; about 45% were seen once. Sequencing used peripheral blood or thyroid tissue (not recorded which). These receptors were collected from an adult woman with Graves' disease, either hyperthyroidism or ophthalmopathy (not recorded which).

The CDR3 reads CASSVAAGRIEQYF. As DNA, the CDR3 is TGCGCCAGCAGTGTAGCGGCAGGGAGGATCGAGCAGTACTTC. The gene calls are TRBV10-1 and TRBJ2-7; perhaps TRBD2 as D (6 bases). The CDR3 is made up of 14 amino acids. The V end was cut by 4 bases, the J end by 6 bases, with 16 bases between. Germline V gene data show CDR1 as WNHNN and CDR2 as SYGVQD (reference sequence).

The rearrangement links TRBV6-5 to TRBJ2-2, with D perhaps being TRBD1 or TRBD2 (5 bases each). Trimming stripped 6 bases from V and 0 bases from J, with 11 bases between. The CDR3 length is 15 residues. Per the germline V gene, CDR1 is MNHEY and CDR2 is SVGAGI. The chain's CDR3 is CASRAGTANTGELFF. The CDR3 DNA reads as TGTGCCAGCAGGGCCGGGACGGCGAACACCGGGGAGCTGTTTTTT.

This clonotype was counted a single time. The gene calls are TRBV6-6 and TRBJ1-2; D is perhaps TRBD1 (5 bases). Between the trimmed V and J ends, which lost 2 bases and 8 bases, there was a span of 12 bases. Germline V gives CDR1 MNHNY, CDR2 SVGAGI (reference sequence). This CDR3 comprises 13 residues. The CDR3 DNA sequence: TGTGCCAGCAGTTACGGCCAGGGCCACGGCTACACCTTC. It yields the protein CASSYGQGHGYTF.

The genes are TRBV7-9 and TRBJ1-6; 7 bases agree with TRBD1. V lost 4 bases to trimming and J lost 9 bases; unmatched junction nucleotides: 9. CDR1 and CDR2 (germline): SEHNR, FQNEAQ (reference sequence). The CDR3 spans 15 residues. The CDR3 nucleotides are TGTGCCAGCAGCTCGAACACAGGGGAGATTTCACCCCTCCACTTT. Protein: CASSSNTGEISPLHF.

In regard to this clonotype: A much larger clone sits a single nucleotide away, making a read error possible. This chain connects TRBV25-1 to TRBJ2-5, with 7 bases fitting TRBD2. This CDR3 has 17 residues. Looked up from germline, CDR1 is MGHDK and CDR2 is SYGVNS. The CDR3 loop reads CDSSYGGGGSVQETQYF. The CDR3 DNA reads TGTGACAGCAGTTACGGTGGGGGGGGTTCCGTCCAAGAGACCCAGTACTTC.

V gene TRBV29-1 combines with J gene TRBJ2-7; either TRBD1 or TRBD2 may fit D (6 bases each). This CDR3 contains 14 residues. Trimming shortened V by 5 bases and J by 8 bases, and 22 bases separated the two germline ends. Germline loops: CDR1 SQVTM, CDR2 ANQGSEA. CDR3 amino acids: CSVTEGGNQPQQYF. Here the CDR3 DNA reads TGCAGCGTTACGGAAGGGGGGAATCAGCCCCAGCAGTACTTC.

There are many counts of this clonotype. DNA of the CDR3: TGTGCCAGCAGCCAAGGGGGGAGGCAGCCCCAGCATTTT. Translation gives CASSQGGRQPQHF. This sequence joins TRBV3-1 and TRBJ1-5; D may be TRBD1 (5 bases). The CDR3 is made up of 13 amino acids. The V gene's germline CDR1 is LGHDT and CDR2 YNNKEL (reference sequence). Trimming removed 1 base from V and 7 bases from J, with 8 bases in between. Supplemented by reference TRBV3-1 and TRBJ1-5, the full variable domain reads DTAVSQTPKYLVTQMGNDKSIKCEQNLGHDTMYWYKQDSKKFLKIMFSYNNKELIINETVPNRFSPKSPDKAHLNLHINSLELGDSAVYFCASSQGGRQPQHFGDGTRLSIL.

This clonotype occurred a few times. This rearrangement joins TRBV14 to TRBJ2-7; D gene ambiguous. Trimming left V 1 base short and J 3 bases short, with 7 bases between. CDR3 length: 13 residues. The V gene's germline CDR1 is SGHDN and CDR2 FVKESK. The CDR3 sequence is CASSQGVSYEQYF. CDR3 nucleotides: TGTGCCAGCAGCCAAGGAGTCAGCTACGAGCAGTACTTC.

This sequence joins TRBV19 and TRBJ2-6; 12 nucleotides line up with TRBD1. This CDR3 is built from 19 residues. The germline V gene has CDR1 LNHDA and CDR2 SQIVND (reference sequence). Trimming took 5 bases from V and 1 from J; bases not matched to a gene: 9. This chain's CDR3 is CASSVRRDRGRSGANVLTF. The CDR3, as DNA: TGTGCCAGTAGTGTTCGCCGGGACAGGGGGCGTTCTGGGGCCAACGTCCTGACTTTC. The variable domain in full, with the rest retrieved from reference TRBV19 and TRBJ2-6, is DGGITQSPKYLFRKEGQNVTLSCEQNLNHDAMYWYRQDPGQGLRLIYYSQIVNDFQKGDIAEGYSVSREKKESFPLTVTSAQKNPTAFYLCASSVRRDRGRSGANVLTFGAGSRLTVL.

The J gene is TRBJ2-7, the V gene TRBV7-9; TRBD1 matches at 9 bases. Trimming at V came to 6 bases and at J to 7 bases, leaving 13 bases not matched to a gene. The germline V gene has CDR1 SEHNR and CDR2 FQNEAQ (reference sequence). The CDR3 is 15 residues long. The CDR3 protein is CASSPTGTGSQEQYF. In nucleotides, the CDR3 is TGTGCCAGCAGTCCCACCGGGACAGGGTCGCAGGAGCAGTACTTC.

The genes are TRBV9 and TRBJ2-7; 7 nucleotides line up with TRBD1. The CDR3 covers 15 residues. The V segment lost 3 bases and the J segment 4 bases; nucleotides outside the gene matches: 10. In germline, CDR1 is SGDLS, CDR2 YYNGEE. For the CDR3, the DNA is TGTGCCAGCAGCGCCCGGGACAGCAGACCGTACGAGCAGTACTTC. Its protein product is CASSARDSRPYEQYF. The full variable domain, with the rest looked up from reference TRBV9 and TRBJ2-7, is DSGVTQTPKHLITATGQRVTLRCSPRSGDLSVYWYQQSLDQGLQFLIQYYNGEERAKGNILERFSAQQFPDLHSELNLSSLELGDSALYFCASSARDSRPYEQYFGPGTRLTVT.

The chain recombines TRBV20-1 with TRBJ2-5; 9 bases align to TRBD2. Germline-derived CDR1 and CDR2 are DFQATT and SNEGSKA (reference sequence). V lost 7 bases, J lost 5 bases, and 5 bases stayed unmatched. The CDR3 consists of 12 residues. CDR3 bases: TGCAGTGATGTGGCGGGGGGGGAGACCCAGTACTTC. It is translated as CSDVAGGETQYF.

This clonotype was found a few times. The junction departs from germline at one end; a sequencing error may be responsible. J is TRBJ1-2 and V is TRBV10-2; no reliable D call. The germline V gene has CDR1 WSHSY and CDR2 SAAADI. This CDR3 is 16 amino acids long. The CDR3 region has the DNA TGTGCCAGCAGCTATCCAACGGGAGTTGCTAACTATGGCTACACCTTC. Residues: CASSYPTGVANYGYTF.

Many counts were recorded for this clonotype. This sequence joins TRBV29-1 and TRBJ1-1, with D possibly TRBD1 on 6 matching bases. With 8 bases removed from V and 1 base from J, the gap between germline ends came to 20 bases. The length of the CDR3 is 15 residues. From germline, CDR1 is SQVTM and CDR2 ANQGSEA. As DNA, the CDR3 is TGCAGCCCCTCAATGGTGGGGGCGCGGAACACTGAAGCTTTCTTT. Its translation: CSPSMVGARNTEAFF.

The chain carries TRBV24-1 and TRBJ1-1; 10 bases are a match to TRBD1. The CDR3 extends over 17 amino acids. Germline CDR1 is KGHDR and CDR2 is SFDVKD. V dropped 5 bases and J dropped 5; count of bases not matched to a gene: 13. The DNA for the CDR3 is TGTGCCACCAGTGCTCCTTCGACAGGGGGCGGGGGGACTGAAGCTTTCTTT. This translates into CATSAPSTGGGGTEAFF.

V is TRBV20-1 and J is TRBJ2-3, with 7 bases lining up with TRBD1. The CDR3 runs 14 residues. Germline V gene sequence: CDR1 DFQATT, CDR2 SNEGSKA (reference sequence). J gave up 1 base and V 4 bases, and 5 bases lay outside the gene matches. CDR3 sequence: CSAKGTGGTDTQYF. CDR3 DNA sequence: TGCAGTGCTAAAGGAACAGGGGGCACAGATACGCAGTATTTT.

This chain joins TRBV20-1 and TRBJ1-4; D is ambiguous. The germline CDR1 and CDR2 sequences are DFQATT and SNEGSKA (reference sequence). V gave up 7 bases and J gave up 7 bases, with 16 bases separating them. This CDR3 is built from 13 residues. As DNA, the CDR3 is TGCAGTGTAGTGGTCCCCGGAGGTGAAAAACTGTTTTTT. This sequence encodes CSVVVPGGEKLFF.

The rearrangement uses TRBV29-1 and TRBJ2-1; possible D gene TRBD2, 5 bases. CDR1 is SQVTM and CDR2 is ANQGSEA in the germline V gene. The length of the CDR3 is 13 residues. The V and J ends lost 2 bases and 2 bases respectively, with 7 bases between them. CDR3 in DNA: TGCAGCGTTGAACGGGATACCTACAATGAGCAGTTCTTC. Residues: CSVERDTYNEQFF.

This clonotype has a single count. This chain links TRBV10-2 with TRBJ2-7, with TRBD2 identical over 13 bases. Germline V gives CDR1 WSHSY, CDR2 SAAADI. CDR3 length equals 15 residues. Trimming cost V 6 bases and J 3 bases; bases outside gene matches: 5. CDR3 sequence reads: CASRPRTSGSYEQYF. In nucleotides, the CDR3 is TGCGCCAGCAGACCGAGGACTAGCGGGAGCTACGAGCAGTACTTC.

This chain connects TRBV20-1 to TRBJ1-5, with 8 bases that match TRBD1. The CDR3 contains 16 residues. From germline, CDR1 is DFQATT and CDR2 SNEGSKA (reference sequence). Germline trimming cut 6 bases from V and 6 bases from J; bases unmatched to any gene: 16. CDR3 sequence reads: CSAAVGFGQGAQPQHF. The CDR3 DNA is TGCAGTGCCGCCGTCGGGTTTGGTCAGGGGGCTCAGCCCCAGCATTTT.

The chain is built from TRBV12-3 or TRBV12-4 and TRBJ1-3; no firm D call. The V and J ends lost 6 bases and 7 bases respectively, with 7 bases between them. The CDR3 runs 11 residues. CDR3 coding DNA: TGTGCCAGCAGCTGGGTCAACACCATATATTTT. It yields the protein CASSWVNTIYF.

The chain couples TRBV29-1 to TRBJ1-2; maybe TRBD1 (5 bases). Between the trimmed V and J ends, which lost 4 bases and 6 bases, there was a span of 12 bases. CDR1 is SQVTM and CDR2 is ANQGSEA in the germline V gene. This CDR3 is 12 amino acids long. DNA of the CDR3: TGCAGCGTTGGGCGTGGGGACGATGGCTACACCTTC. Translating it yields CSVGRGDDGYTF. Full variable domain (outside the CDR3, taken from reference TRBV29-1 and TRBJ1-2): SAVISQKPSRDICQRGTSLTIQCQVDSQVTMMFWYRQQPGQSLTLIATANQGSEATYESGFVIDKFPISRPNLTFSTLTVSNMSPEDSSIYLCSVGRGDDGYTFGSGTRLTVV.

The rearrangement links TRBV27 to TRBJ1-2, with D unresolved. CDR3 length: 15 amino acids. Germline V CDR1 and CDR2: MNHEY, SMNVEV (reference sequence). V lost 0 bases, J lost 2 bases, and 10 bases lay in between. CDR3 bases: TGTGCCAGCAGTTTATCTATGACGGAAAACTATGGCTACACCTTC. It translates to CASSLSMTENYGYTF.

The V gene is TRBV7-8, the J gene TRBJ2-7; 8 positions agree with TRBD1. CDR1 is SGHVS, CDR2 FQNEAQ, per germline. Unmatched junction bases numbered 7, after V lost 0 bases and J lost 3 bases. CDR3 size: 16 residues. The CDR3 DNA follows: TGTGCCAGCAGCTTAGCGCATCGGGACAGGAACTACGAGCAGTACTTC. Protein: CASSLAHRDRNYEQYF.

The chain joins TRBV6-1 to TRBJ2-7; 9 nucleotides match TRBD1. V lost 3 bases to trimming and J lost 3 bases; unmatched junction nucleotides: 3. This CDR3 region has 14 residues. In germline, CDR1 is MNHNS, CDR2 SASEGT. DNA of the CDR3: TGTGCCAGCAGTGAGGGACAGGGAAACTACGAGCAGTACTTC. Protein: CASSEGQGNYEQYF.

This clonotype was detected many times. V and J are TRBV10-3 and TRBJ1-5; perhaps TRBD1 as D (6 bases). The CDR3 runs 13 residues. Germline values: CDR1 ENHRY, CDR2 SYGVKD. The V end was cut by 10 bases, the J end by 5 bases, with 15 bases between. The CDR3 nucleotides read TGTGCCACGACGACAGGACTTGATCAGCCCCAGCATTTT. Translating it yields CATTTGLDQPQHF.